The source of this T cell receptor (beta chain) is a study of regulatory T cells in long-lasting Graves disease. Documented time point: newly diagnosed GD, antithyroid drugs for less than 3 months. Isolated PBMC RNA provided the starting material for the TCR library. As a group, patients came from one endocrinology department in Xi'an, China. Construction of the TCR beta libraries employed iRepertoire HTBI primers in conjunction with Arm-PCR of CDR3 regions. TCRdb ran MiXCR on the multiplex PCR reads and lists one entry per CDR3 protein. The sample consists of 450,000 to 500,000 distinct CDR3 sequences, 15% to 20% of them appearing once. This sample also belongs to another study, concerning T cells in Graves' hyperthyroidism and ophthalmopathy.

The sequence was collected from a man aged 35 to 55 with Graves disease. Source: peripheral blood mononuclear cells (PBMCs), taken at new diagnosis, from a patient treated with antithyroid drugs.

CDR3 in DNA: TGTGCCAGCAGCCCAACTAGCGGGAGGGCGCTTTCCTACAATGAGCAGTTCTTC. Translated: CASSPTSGRALSYNEQFF. The chain is built from TRBV7-3 and TRBJ2-1; 13 bases fit TRBD2. Germline CDR1 reads SGHTA; CDR2 reads FQGTGA. J was trimmed by 1 base and V by 5 bases; bases with no gene match: 8. This CDR3 contains 18 residues. Supplemented by reference TRBV7-3 and TRBJ2-1, the full variable domain reads GAGVSQTPSNKVTEKGKYVELRCDPISGHTALYWYRQSLGQGPEFLIYFQGTGAADDSGLPNDRFFAVRPEGSVSTLKIQRTERGDSAVYLCASSPTSGRALSYNEQFFGPGTRLTVL.